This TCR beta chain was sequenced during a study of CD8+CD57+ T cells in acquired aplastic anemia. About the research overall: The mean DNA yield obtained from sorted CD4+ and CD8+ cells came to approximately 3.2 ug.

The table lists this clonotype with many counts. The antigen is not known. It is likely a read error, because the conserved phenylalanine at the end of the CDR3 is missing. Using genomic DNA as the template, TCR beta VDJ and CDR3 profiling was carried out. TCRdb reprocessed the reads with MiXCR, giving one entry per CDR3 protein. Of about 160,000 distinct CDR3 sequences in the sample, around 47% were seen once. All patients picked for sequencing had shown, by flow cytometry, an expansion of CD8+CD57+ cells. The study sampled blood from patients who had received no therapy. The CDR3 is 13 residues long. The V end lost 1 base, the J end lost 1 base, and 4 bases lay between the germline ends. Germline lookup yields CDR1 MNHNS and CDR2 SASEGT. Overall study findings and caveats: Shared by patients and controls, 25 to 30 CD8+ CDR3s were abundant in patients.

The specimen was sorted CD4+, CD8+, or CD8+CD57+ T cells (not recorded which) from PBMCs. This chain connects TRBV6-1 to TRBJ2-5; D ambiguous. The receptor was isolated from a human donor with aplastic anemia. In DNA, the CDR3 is TGTGCCAGCAGTGAAGTCAGCCAAGAGACCCAGTACCTC. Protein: CASSEVSQETQYL.